This TCR beta chain appears in the sequencing data of a study of spatial heterogeneity in lung cancer. Study-level findings and limits: It was found that expanded intratumoral alpha and beta TCR counts tracked tumor mutation counts.

This CDR3 spans 15 amino acids. Germline loops: CDR1 SNHLY, CDR2 FYNNEI. In the case of this clonotype: Antigen: not known. A read error is possible here, since a much larger clone lies one base away.

TCRdb redid the calling of the 5' RACE reads with MiXCR, one entry per CDR3 protein. The sample holds about 6,900 distinct CDR3 sequences, around 3% seen once. Time point described: sample taken at primary tumor resection. The chain uses TRBV2 and TRBJ1-6, with D perhaps matching TRBD1 (6 bases). This sample comprised lung tumor tissue, obtained at surgery. The source is a male donor with early-stage non-small cell lung cancer. The CDR3 DNA sequence: TGTGCCAGCAGTCCCGGACAGTCGGAGCGTTCATCCCTCCACTTT. Translated: CASSPGQSERSSLHF.